This passage covers 23 T cell receptor beta chains from one sample sequenced in a study of cytomegalovirus exposure and HLA in healthy donors. Sequencing was performed with immunoSEQ multiplex PCR; in TCRdb, only in-frame clones are kept and a portion is missing. The repertoire holds 100,000 to 150,000 clones, with roughly 89% as singletons. Material for sequencing was PBMCs. Every receptor here comes from a woman aged 18-30 years in good health and CMV-seronegative.

The V and J genes are TRBV29-1 and TRBJ2-7; the D is unclear. From germline, CDR1 is SQVTM and CDR2 ANQGSEA. This CDR3 has 18 amino acids. With 4 bases removed from V and 0 bases from J, the gap between germline ends came to 25 bases. In DNA, the CDR3 is TGCAGCGTTGGAGGTTCGGCAGCTAAAGTAACAAGCTCCTACGAGCAGTACGTC. Its translation: CSVGGSAAKVTSSYEQYV.

V gene TRBV28 combines with J gene TRBJ1-6; D is undetermined. Trimming shortened V by 5 bases and J by 4 bases, and 12 bases separated the two germline ends. Germline-derived CDR1 and CDR2 are MDHEN and SYDVKM. The CDR3 extends over 15 amino acids. CDR3: CASSAFKQYNSPLHF. The CDR3 nucleotides read TGTGCCAGCAGTGCCTTCAAACAGTATAATTCACCCCTCCACTTT.

The chain links TRBV4-2 to TRBJ2-7; D is unresolved. The V gene's germline CDR1 is LGHNA and CDR2 YNFKEQ. Trimming left V 0 bases short and J 6 bases short, with 6 bases between. The CDR3 is 12 residues long. CDR3 DNA: TGTGCCAGCAGCCAAGATACTACCGAGCAGTACTTC. Residues: CASSQDTTEQYF.

This chain connects TRBV7-2 to TRBJ1-5; the D is unclear. CDR3 length: 16 amino acids. Germline V CDR1 and CDR2: SGHTA, FQGNSA. Trimming left V 5 bases short and J 0 bases short, with 14 bases between. Written as DNA, the CDR3 is TGTGCCAGCAGCCTCCTGGCTCGAGGTAGCAATCAGCCCCAGCATTTT. Protein sequence: CASSLLARGSNQPQHF.

The count of this clone is one. The chain links TRBV4-2 to TRBJ2-3, with TRBD2 identical over 8 bases. The V gene's germline CDR1 is LGHNA and CDR2 YNFKEQ. The CDR3 has 15 amino acids. V lost 2 bases to trimming and J lost 4 bases; unmatched junction nucleotides: 5. CDR3 region: CASSQSGGEADTQYF. CDR3 DNA sequence: TGTGCCAGCAGCCAAAGCGGGGGTGAGGCAGATACGCAGTATTTT.

The chain carries TRBV11-2 and TRBJ2-3; 7 positions match TRBD1. The CDR3 runs 13 residues. The germline gives CDR1 SGHAT, CDR2 FQNNGV. With V trimmed by 9 bases and J by 3 bases, 6 bases remained unmatched. The CDR3: CASSTGETDTQYF. The DNA of the CDR3 is TGTGCCAGTTCTACAGGGGAAACAGATACGCAGTATTTT.

V gene TRBV7-6 combines with J gene TRBJ2-1; 8 positions agree with TRBD2. With V trimmed by 1 base and J by 9 bases, 8 bases remained unmatched. From germline, CDR1 is SGHVS and CDR2 FNYEAQ. The CDR3 has 15 residues. In DNA form, the CDR3 reads TGTGCCAGCAGCTTAGGAACCGGGACTAGGAGTGAGCAGTTCTTC. Protein: CASSLGTGTRSEQFF.

The chain combines TRBV28 with TRBJ2-7; perhaps TRBD2 as D (6 bases). This CDR3 spans 14 amino acids. The V and J ends lost 2 bases and 5 bases respectively, with 13 bases between them. Germline V gene data show CDR1 as MDHEN and CDR2 as SYDVKM. The CDR3 spells CASSLPGDPDEQYF. In DNA form, the CDR3 reads TGTGCCAGCAGTTTACCGGGGGATCCGGACGAGCAGTACTTC.

The rearrangement uses TRBV6-5 and TRBJ2-1, with D possibly matching TRBD2 (5 bases). There are 15 residues in the CDR3. Germline CDR1 is MNHEY and CDR2 is SVGAGI. V gave up 0 bases and J gave up 3 bases, with 9 bases separating them. The CDR3 coding sequence is TGTGCCAGCAGTTACTCGCACGGGATCTACAATGAGCAGTTCTTC. Translation: CASSYSHGIYNEQFF.

CDR3 region: CASSPGQGEDEQFF. As DNA, the CDR3 is TGTGCCAGCAGCCCGGGACAGGGGGAGGATGAGCAGTTCTTC. This rearrangement joins TRBV7-2 to TRBJ2-1, with TRBD1 matching over 11 bases. CDR3 size: 14 residues. The V segment lost 5 bases and the J segment 8 bases; nucleotides outside the gene matches: 5. CDR1 and CDR2 from the germline V gene are SGHTA and FQGNSA.

This chain connects TRBV10-3 to TRBJ2-5; D ambiguous. The CDR3 runs 13 residues. Germline-derived CDR1 and CDR2 are ENHRY and SYGVKD. V lost 5 bases to trimming and J lost 5 bases, with 12 bases between them. The DNA of the CDR3 is TGTGCCATCAGTTCTATCGGTCGTGAGACCCAGTACTTC. This translates into CAISSIGRETQYF.

CDR3 sequence: CASSQSRQEAFF. In nucleotides, the CDR3 is TGCGCCAGCAGCCAATCTCGCCAGGAAGCTTTCTTT. The chain employs TRBV4-3 and TRBJ1-1; D call uncertain. The CDR3 loop spans 12 amino acids. Trimming took 2 bases from V and 8 from J, leaving 9 bases between them. CDR1 and CDR2 (germline): LGHNA, YSLEER.

The rearrangement links TRBV28 to TRBJ1-2; D gene unclear. With 4 bases removed from V and 1 base from J, the gap between germline ends came to 19 bases. Germline V gives CDR1 MDHEN, CDR2 SYDVKM. This CDR3 is 17 amino acids long. The CDR3 loop reads CASSSMTENVNNYGYTF. CDR3 sequence (DNA): TGTGCCAGCAGTTCCATGACTGAAAATGTAAATAACTATGGCTACACCTTC.

The CDR3: CAWSVNVEGGKLFF. The CDR3, as DNA: TGTGCCTGGAGTGTAAACGTCGAAGGGGGAAAACTGTTTTTT. This sequence joins TRBV30 and TRBJ1-4; possible D gene TRBD1, 6 bases. The CDR3 is made up of 14 amino acids. V was cut by 0 bases and J by 10 bases, with 15 bases left in between. The germline V gene encodes CDR1 GTSNPN and CDR2 SVGIG (reference sequence).

The chain employs TRBV27 and TRBJ2-5, with 7 bases aligning to TRBD2. Germline V gene data show CDR1 as MNHEY and CDR2 as SMNVEV (reference sequence). Trimming removed 3 bases from V and 7 bases from J; junction bases left unmatched: 2. This CDR3 region has 12 residues. The CDR3 here is CASSLPSGTQYF. The DNA for the CDR3 is TGTGCCAGCAGTTTGCCTAGCGGGACCCAGTACTTC.

Worth noting for this clone: No DNA is shown, since the ends of the CDR3 on it are uncertain; the CDR3 is the one TCRdb lists. The V and J genes are TRBV5-6 and TRBJ2-1; TRBD1 is the table's D call and was not checked against the DNA. The CDR3 is 16 residues long, ends included. Germline assignment: CDR1 SGHDT and CDR2 YYEEEE. CDR3 residues: CASRYRGFDFGNEQFF.

This rearrangement joins TRBV18 to TRBJ1-4; D is possibly TRBD1 (5 bases). V was shortened by 0 bases and J by 8 bases, with 13 bases between the two germline ends. The CDR3 contains 15 residues. Germline V gene data show CDR1 as KGHSH and CDR2 as LQKENI. CDR3 sequence: CASSPPGQEGEKLFF. CDR3 bases: TGTGCCAGCTCACCACCGGGGCAGGAAGGCGAAAAACTGTTTTTT.

V gene TRBV28 combines with J gene TRBJ2-2; D is unclear. Trimming removed 10 bases at V and 7 bases at J, with 13 bases between. Germline CDR1 is MDHEN and CDR2 is SYDVKM. There are 12 residues in the CDR3. CDR3 coding DNA: TGTGCCACTCATTACTCGGGCGGGGAGCTGTTTTTT. Translating it yields CATHYSGGELFF.

The chain links TRBV27 to TRBJ2-7; D is possibly TRBD1 (5 bases). CDR1 is MNHEY and CDR2 is SMNVEV in the germline V gene (reference sequence). The V gene lost 5 bases and the J gene lost 6 bases, with 11 bases spanning the gap. The CDR3 length is 12 residues. The CDR3: CASSPPQGEQYF. Here the CDR3 DNA reads TGTGCCAGCAGTCCCCCCCAGGGCGAGCAGTACTTC.

The V call is TRBV28, the J call TRBJ2-5; tentatively, D is TRBD1 (8 bases). CDR1 is MDHEN and CDR2 is SYDVKM in the germline V gene. Trimming removed 6 bases from V and 7 bases from J, with 18 bases in between. CDR3 length: 14 residues. The CDR3 here is CASSLTGGGGTQYF. CDR3 sequence (DNA): TGTGCCAGCAGCCTTACAGGGGGGGGCGGGACCCAGTACTTC.

The chain recombines TRBV28 with TRBJ2-7; possibly TRBD1 for D (5 bases). The CDR3 is 17 residues long. The V and J ends lost 6 bases and 1 base respectively, with 22 bases between them. The germline CDR1 and CDR2 sequences are MDHEN and SYDVKM. CDR3 DNA: TGTGCCAGCAGCTTTCCGTTAATAGGGGCTGCGTCCTACGAGCAGTACTTC. Its translation is CASSFPLIGAASYEQYF.

This chain links TRBV4-1 with TRBJ2-2, with 8 bases aligning to TRBD1. V lost 5 bases and J lost 7; bases outside the gene matches: 9. Germline assignment: CDR1 MGHRA and CDR2 YSYEKL. The CDR3 is 15 residues long. This CDR3 is CASSSPGGWGGELFF. CDR3 nucleotides: TGCGCCAGCAGCTCTCCAGGGGGCTGGGGCGGGGAGCTGTTTTTT.

This chain connects TRBV19 to TRBJ1-1, with 7 bases aligning to TRBD1. CDR1 and CDR2 (germline): LNHDA, SQIVND (reference sequence). Trimming removed 5 bases from V and 0 bases from J; junction bases left unmatched: 6. CDR3 size: 15 residues. In DNA form, the CDR3 reads TGTGCCAGTAGTGCCACAGGGGCCCTGAACACTGAAGCTTTCTTT. It yields the protein CASSATGALNTEAFF.